This T cell receptor beta chain is from a study of low-dose radiotherapy and immunotherapy resistance in tumors. Study in general: Treatment of Cohort 2 consisted of 1 Gy per fraction every two weeks, amounting to 13 Gy over 26 weeks.

Priming of first-strand cDNA relied on TRAV- and TRBV-specific primers (covering alpha and beta chains). Over about 19 PCR cycles, TCRs were amplified from a constant-region primer and V-primer adapter. One entry per CDR3 protein results from TCRdb running MiXCR on the reads. Of about 11,000 distinct CDR3 sequences listed, about 62% are singletons. The CDR3 consists of 15 residues. Germline CDR1 SEHNR, CDR2 FQNEAQ (reference sequence). Trimming at V came to 0 bases and at J to 1 base, leaving 2 bases not matched to a gene. The presence of advanced solid tumors lacking tumor-infiltrating lymphocytes characterized eligible patients.

V is TRBV7-9 and J is TRBJ2-7; 8 bases align to TRBD2. The clonotype comes from a human donor with advanced metastatic prostate, ovarian, gallbladder or colorectal cancer (not recorded which). This table probably holds off-target reads from a library built for another chain. The CDR3: CASSLASGVSYEQYF. The CDR3 bases are TGTGCCAGCAGCTTAGCTAGCGGGGTGTCCTACGAGCAGTACTTC. Variable domain in full (rest from reference TRBV7-9 and TRBJ2-7): DTGVSQNPRHKITKRGQNVTFRCDPISEHNRLYWYRQTLGQGPEFLTYFQNEAQLEKSRLLSDRFSAERPKGSFSTLEIQRTEQGDSAMYLCASSLASGVSYEQYFGPGTRLTVT.